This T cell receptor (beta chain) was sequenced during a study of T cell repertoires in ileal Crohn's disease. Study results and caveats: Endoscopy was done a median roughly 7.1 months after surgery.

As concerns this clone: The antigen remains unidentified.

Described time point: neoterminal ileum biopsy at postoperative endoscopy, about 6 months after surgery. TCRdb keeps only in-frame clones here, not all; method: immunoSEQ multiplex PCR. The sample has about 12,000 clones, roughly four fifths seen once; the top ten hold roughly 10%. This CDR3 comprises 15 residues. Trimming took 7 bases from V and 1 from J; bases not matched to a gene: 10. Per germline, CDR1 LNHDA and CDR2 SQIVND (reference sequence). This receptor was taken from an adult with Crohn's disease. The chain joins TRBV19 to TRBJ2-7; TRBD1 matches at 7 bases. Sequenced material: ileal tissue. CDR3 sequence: CASTPGQELSYEQYF. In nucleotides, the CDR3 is TGTGCCAGTACCCCCGGACAGGAACTATCCTACGAGCAGTACTTC.